The entry below gives a single T cell receptor beta chain sequence along with its context. The CDR3 runs to 17 residues. From germline, CDR1 is LNHDA and CDR2 SQIVND (reference sequence). V gave up 4 bases and J gave up 6 bases; unmatched junction bases: 13. Sequenced by immunoSEQ multiplex PCR; TCRdb stores in-frame clones only, minus some. The sample shows roughly 550,000 clones, 78% of them seen only once. This sample stems from a study of shared T cell receptors in the human thymus. In addition, the sample was reused for a study of human thymus T cells.

The TCR was taken from a boy younger than two with a congenital heart defect. The V gene is TRBV19, the J gene TRBJ2-7; the match to TRBD2 covers 12 bases. The sequenced sample was thymocytes. CDR3 residues: CASSKLPTSGRISEQYF. CDR3 bases: TGTGCCAGTAGTAAGCTTCCGACTAGCGGGAGAATTAGCGAGCAGTACTTC.